These 18 T cell receptor beta chains originate from one sample sequenced in a study of T-cell reconstitution after alpha-beta-depleted transplantation in children. Overall study results and limits: A year post-transplant, T-cell counts and diversity derived mostly from newly produced T cells.

The TCRbeta library was prepared with unique molecular identifiers. TCRdb called the PCR reads again in MiXCR, with one record for every CDR3 protein. The sample contains 250,000 to 300,000 distinct CDR3 sequences, roughly 8.2% of which appear only once. No antigen has been identified for these receptors. The sequencing here drew on peripheral blood, taken 360 days after TCRalphabeta/CD19-depleted stem cell transplant. The source of these receptors is a female patient between 2 and 15 years old who had a stem cell transplant for Fanconi anemia, so the T cells may come from the graft donor.

There are many counts of this clonotype. The rearrangement joins TRBV29-1 to TRBJ1-2; unclear D gene. There are 14 residues in the CDR3. Germline lookup yields CDR1 SQVTM and CDR2 ANQGSEA. Trimming shortened V by 6 bases and J by 2 bases, and 16 bases separated the two germline ends. CDR3 DNA sequence: TGCAGCGTGAAGGGCCCGGACGGAAACTATGGCTACACCTTC. Its protein is CSVKGPDGNYGYTF.

This clonotype was detected only a few times. The chain has TRBV7-9 and TRBJ1-2; D ambiguous. The V end lost 1 base, the J end lost 2 bases, and 8 bases lay between the germline ends. Germline CDR1 is SEHNR and CDR2 is FQNEAQ (reference sequence). CDR3 length equals 14 residues. The CDR3 spells CASSLVRSNYGYTF. The CDR3 nucleotides are TGTGCCAGCAGCTTAGTAAGGTCGAACTATGGCTACACCTTC.

The chain couples TRBV19 to TRBJ2-5, with TRBD1 matching 10 bases. The trim removed 6 bases at V and 1 base at J, leaving 11 bases unmatched. This CDR3 is 17 amino acids long. Germline CDR1 and CDR2: LNHDA and SQIVND (reference sequence). The CDR3 bases are TGTGCCAGTAGGGACGGGACAGGGGCGGCATCCCAAGAGACCCAGTACTTC. Its protein product is CASRDGTGAASQETQYF.

This clonotype has at least ten counts. The chain links TRBV7-9 to TRBJ2-1; D tentatively fits TRBD1 or TRBD2 (6 bases each). Germline V CDR1 and CDR2: SEHNR, FQNEAQ (reference sequence). CDR3 length: 14 residues. Trimming removed 5 bases at V and 6 bases at J, with 14 bases between. CDR3 nucleotides: TGTGCCAGCAGCCACGTAGGGGGGTCCAATGAGCAGTTCTTC. Translated: CASSHVGGSNEQFF. The variable domain in full, with the rest retrieved from reference TRBV7-9 and TRBJ2-1, is DTGVSQNPRHKITKRGQNVTFRCDPISEHNRLYWYRQTLGQGPEFLTYFQNEAQLEKSRLLSDRFSAERPKGSFSTLEIQRTEQGDSAMYLCASSHVGGSNEQFFGPGTRLTVL.

This clonotype was found a few times. This chain joins TRBV9 and TRBJ2-1, with a tentative D call TRBD2 (5 bases). The germline V gene encodes CDR1 SGDLS and CDR2 YYNGEE. CDR3 length: 14 residues. V shed 4 bases and J shed 2 bases, with 10 bases lying between them. The CDR3: CASSPPGAYNEQFF. CDR3 bases: TGTGCCAGCAGCCCTCCCGGGGCCTACAATGAGCAGTTCTTC.

The sample holds many counts of this clonotype. J is TRBJ1-3 and V is TRBV10-3; a possible D gene is TRBD1 (5 bases). This CDR3 has 14 residues. Per the germline V gene, CDR1 is ENHRY and CDR2 is SYGVKD. The V end lost 3 bases, the J end lost 4 bases, and 10 bases lay between the germline ends. The CDR3 protein is CAISDGGSGNTIYF. CDR3 in DNA: TGTGCCATCAGTGACGGGGGGTCCGGAAACACCATATATTTT.

This clonotype was found many times. The V gene is TRBV5-6, the J gene TRBJ2-1; 14 bases are a match to TRBD2. Germline V gives CDR1 SGHDT, CDR2 YYEEEE. The CDR3 runs to 16 residues. Trimming at V came to 7 bases and at J to 8 bases, leaving 11 bases not matched to a gene. The CDR3 spells CASGQLRLAGGDEQFF. Written as DNA, the CDR3 is TGTGCCAGCGGTCAGTTGAGACTAGCGGGGGGGGATGAGCAGTTCTTC.

This clonotype has ten or more counts. CDR3 nucleotide sequence: TGTGCCAGCAGTCCCTGGACTAGCAGGAACACCGGGGAGCTGTTTTTT. Protein: CASSPWTSRNTGELFF. The chain couples TRBV6-2 or TRBV6-3 to TRBJ2-2, with TRBD2 matching 8 bases. The V and J ends lost 5 bases and 1 base, in that order; junction bases with no gene match: 6. The CDR3 extends over 16 amino acids. Germline values: CDR1 MNHEY, CDR2 SVGEGT.

This clonotype turned up a few times. The rearrangement uses TRBV12-3 or TRBV12-4 and TRBJ1-3; D is unresolved. Trimming shortened V by 6 bases and J by 5 bases, and 23 bases separated the two germline ends. The CDR3 consists of 17 residues. Here the CDR3 DNA reads TGTGCCAGCAGCCCCATCGTCTTTGAGACATTCCGAAACACCATATATTTT. As protein: CASSPIVFETFRNTIYF.

This clonotype was seen a handful of times. The CDR3, as DNA: TGTGCCAGCAGCCCCGGAGGGGCCGTTGGGGATACGCAGTATTTT. It yields the protein CASSPGGAVGDTQYF. The chain carries TRBV7-2 and TRBJ2-3; possibly TRBD2 for D (6 bases). V was clipped by 5 bases and J by 6 bases, with 18 bases between them. CDR1 is SGHTA, CDR2 FQGNSA, per germline. The CDR3 consists of 15 residues. Based on the CDR3 plus reference TRBV7-2 and TRBJ2-3, the full variable domain is GAGVSQSPSNKVTEKGKDVELRCDPISGHTALYWYRQSLGQGLEFLIYFQGNSAPDKSGLPSDRFSAERTGGSVSTLTIQRTQQEDSAVYLCASSPGGAVGDTQYFGPGTRLTVL.

This clonotype was observed at least ten times. V and J are TRBV5-1 and TRBJ2-2; 8 nucleotides match TRBD1. Germline V gene data show CDR1 as SGHRS and CDR2 as YFSETQ. Trimming at V came to 0 bases and at J to 4 bases, leaving 8 bases not matched to a gene. The CDR3 covers 17 residues. Here the CDR3 DNA reads TGCGCCAGCAGCTTGGCCCAGGGGGCAAGGTTCACCGGGGAGCTGTTTTTT. This codes for CASSLAQGARFTGELFF.

This clonotype was detected ten times or more. The chain combines TRBV20-1 with TRBJ2-7; 9 bases are shared with TRBD1. Germline CDR1 and CDR2: DFQATT and SNEGSKA (reference sequence). The CDR3 loop spans 18 amino acids. After removal of 4 bases from V and 2 bases from J, the junction contained 18 bases not matched to a gene. CDR3 in amino acids: CSAKSHYGQGLGAYEQYF. The CDR3 region has the DNA TGCAGTGCTAAATCGCACTATGGACAGGGGTTGGGGGCCTACGAGCAGTACTTC.

This clonotype was seen repeatedly, ten times or more. The CDR3 region has the DNA TGTGCCAGCAGCGCCCCCCGGGTCGGAGCTGTCGGTTCGCCAGATACGCAGTATTTT. Amino acids: CASSAPRVGAVGSPDTQYF. J is TRBJ2-3 and V is TRBV9, with D unresolved. The CDR3 is 19 residues long. Germline CDR1 and CDR2: SGDLS and YYNGEE. V shed 3 bases and J shed 4 bases, with 27 bases lying between them.

This clonotype was recorded a few times. The chain recombines TRBV4-2 with TRBJ1-3; D is uncertain. V lost 3 bases and J 4 bases, leaving 13 bases between the germline ends. Per germline, CDR1 LGHNA and CDR2 YNFKEQ. The CDR3 contains 15 residues. CDR3 region: CASSHQASGGNTIYF. CDR3 DNA sequence: TGTGCCAGCAGCCACCAAGCCTCTGGCGGAAACACCATATATTTT.

The table lists this clonotype with many counts. The chain combines TRBV5-1 with TRBJ2-2; 9 nucleotides line up with TRBD1. CDR1 is SGHRS and CDR2 is YFSETQ in the germline V gene. V dropped 4 bases and J dropped 7; count of bases not matched to a gene: 5. The CDR3 contains 14 residues. Here the CDR3 DNA reads TGCGCCAGCAGCAAGGACAGGGGAGGCGGGGAGCTGTTTTTT. This gives the protein CASSKDRGGGELFF. Complete variable domain (other parts from reference TRBV5-1 and TRBJ2-2): KAGVTQTPRYLIKTRGQQVTLSCSPISGHRSVSWYQQTPGQGLQFLFEYFSETQRNKGNFPGRFSGRQFSNSRSEMNVSTLELGDSALYLCASSKDRGGGELFFGEGSRLTVL.

Only a few counts were recorded for this clonotype. The chain couples TRBV28 to TRBJ2-3; no definite D call. The germline CDR1 and CDR2 sequences are MDHEN and SYDVKM. The CDR3 covers 15 residues. The V end was cut by 2 bases, the J end by 0 bases, with 9 bases between. The CDR3 bases are TGTGCCAGCAGTTTAGATGCCTATAGCACAGATACGCAGTATTTT. It is translated as CASSLDAYSTDTQYF.

The CDR3 sequence is CASSSRDSFRVNYGYTF. CDR3 nucleotide sequence: TGTGCCAGCAGTTCTAGGGACAGCTTTAGGGTTAACTATGGCTACACCTTC. This chain uses TRBV6-5 with TRBJ1-2; TRBD1 aligns across 7 bases. Germline lookup yields CDR1 MNHEY and CDR2 SVGAGI. This CDR3 contains 17 residues. The J segment lost 1 base and the V segment lost 4 bases, leaving 12 bases of the junction unmatched.

In this sample, this clonotype turned up many times. The chain links TRBV29-1 to TRBJ2-4; D perhaps matches TRBD2 (5 bases). The germline V gene encodes CDR1 SQVTM and CDR2 ANQGSEA. The ends were cut back, 4 bases at V and 4 bases at J, with 8 bases in the middle. The CDR3 covers 12 residues. The CDR3 DNA sequence: TGCAGCGTTGCCCGGGAAAAAAACATTCAGTACTTC. This gives the protein CSVAREKNIQYF. Full variable domain (remainder filled in from reference TRBV29-1 and TRBJ2-4): SAVISQKPSRDICQRGTSLTIQCQVDSQVTMMFWYRQQPGQSLTLIATANQGSEATYESGFVIDKFPISRPNLTFSTLTVSNMSPEDSSIYLCSVAREKNIQYFGAGTRLSVL.